The entry below describes one T cell receptor beta chain. As yet, its antigen is unknown. The CDR3 runs 15 residues. Per the germline V gene, CDR1 is SQVTM and CDR2 is ANQGSEA. V lost 4 bases and J lost 3; bases outside the gene matches: 11. The sample comes from a study of beta chain features in type 1 diabetes. General study points: Any HLA effect on TCRB rearrangement was left unresolved by small sub-analyses. Shortening of TCRB CDR3s, moderate but significant, appeared in all four CD4+ subsets of Type 1 diabetes patients. More deletions and fewer insertions at VDJ junctions were found in patients with type 1 diabetes. In comparison with healthy donors, patients had naive, central memory and Treg TCRB repertoires that appeared more similar.

Via CD45RO/CCR7/CD25/CD127/CD95/CD27, cells of the CD4+ naive, central memory, regulatory and stem cell-like memory subsets were sorted. The sequenced template was cDNA made from the entire isolated RNA. Assay: immunoSEQ multiplex PCR; the TCRdb copy retains only in-frame clones and omits some. The sample lists hundreds of thousands of clones; more than 13% were seen once. The V call is TRBV29-1, the J call TRBJ2-7; TRBD2 aligns across 8 bases. Sequenced sample: naive CD4+ T cells from blood. This TCR came from a man in his late teens or twenties with type 1 diabetes. In DNA form, the CDR3 reads TGCAGCGTTGGGAACAGCGGGGGCTACAACTACGAGCAGTACTTC. The encoded protein is CSVGNSGGYNYEQYF.